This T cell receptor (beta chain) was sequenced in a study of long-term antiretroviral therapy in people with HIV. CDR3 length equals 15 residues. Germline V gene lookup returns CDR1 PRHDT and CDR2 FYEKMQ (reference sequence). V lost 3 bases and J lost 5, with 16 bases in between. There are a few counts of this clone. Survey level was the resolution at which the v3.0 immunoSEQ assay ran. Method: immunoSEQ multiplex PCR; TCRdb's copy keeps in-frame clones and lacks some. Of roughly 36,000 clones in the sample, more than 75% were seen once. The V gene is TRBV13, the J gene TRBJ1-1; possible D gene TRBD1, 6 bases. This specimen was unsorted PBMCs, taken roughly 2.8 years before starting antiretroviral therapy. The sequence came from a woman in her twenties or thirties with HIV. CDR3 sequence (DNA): TGTGCCAGCAGCTTTCCGGAGGGGGGTAGGACTGAAGCTTTCTTT. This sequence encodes CASSFPEGGRTEAFF.